This T cell receptor beta chain was recovered during a study of blood T cell repertoires in COVID-19. Study in general: The study drew acute and convalescent COVID-19 samples from the United States, Italy and Spain. PBMCs, B-cell-depleted T cells, or T cells provided the cDNA or gDNA that made up the material.

Patients from Seattle were sampled longitudinally, starting during active infection. Per the original data handling: Amplification of reference gene primers provided the estimated nucleated cell counts. Profiled with immunoSEQ multiplex PCR; TCRdb holds only in-frame clones, not every one. V, J and clone size were drawn from that table, and D and trimming were deduced from the DNA. The sample gives tens of thousands of clones, roughly 90% of which show up once; 4.5% to 5.5% is in the top ten. The V and J ends lost 7 bases and 4 bases, in that order; junction bases with no gene match: 9. Germline assignment: CDR1 SGDLS and CDR2 YYNGEE. This CDR3 has 15 amino acids.

The chain carries TRBV9 and TRBJ2-5; 11 positions agree with TRBD2. Sequencing input: peripheral blood. This receptor was identified in a man in his 60s with COVID-19, enrolled during active disease. Written as DNA, the CDR3 is TGTGCCAGCGCGGTAGCGGGAGGGCCTGGAGAGACCCAGTACTTC. It encodes CASAVAGGPGETQYF.